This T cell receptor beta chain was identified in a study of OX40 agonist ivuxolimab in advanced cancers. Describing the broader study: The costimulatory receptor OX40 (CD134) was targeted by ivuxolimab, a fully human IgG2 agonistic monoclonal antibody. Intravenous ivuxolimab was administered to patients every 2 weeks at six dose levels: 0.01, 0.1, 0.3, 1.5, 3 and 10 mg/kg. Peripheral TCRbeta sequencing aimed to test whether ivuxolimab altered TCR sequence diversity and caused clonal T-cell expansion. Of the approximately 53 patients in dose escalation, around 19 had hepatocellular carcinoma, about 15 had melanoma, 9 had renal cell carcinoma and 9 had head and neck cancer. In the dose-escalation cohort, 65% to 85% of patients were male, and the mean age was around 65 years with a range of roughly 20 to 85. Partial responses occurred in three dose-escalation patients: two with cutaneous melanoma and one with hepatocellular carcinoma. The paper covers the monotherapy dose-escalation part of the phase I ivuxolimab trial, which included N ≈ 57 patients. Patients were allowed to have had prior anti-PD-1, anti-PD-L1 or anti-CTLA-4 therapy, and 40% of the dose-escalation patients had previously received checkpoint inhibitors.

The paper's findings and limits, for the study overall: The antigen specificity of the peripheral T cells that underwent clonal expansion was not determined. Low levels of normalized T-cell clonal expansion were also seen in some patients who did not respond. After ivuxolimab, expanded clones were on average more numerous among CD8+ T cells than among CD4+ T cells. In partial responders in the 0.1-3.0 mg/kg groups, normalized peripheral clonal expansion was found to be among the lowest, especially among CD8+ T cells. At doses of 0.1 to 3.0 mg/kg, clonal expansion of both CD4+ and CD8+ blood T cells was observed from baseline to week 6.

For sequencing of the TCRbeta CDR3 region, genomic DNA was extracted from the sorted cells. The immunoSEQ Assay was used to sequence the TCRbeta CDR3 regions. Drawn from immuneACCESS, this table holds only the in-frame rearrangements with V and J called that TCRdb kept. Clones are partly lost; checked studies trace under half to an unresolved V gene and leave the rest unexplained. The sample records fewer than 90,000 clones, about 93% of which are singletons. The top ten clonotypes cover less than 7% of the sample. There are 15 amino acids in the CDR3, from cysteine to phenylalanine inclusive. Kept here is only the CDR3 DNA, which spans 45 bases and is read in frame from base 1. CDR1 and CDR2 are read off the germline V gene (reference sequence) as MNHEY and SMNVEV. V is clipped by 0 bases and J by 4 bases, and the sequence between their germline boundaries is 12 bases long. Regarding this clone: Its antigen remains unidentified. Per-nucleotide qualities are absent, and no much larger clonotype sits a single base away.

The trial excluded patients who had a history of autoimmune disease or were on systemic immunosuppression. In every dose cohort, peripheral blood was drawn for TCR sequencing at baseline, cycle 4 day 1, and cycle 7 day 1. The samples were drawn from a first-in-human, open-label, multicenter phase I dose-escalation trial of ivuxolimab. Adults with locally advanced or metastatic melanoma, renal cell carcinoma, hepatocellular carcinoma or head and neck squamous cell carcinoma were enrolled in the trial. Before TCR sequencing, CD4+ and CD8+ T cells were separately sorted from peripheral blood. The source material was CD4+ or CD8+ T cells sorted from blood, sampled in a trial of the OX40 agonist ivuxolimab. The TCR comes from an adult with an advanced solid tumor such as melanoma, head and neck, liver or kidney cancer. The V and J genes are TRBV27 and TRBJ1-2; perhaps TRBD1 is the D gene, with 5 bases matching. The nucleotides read TGTGCCAGCAGTTTATCGGGTGGGGGAAGCTATGGCTACACCTTC. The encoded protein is CASSLSGGGSYGYTF.